This T cell receptor beta chain was sequenced in a study of shared clonotypes between healthy human individuals. General observations from the study: Sharing across four donors was highest in naive CD4 (roughly 5%) and lowest in memory CD8 (roughly 0.4%).

The V segment lost 2 bases and the J segment 5 bases; nucleotides outside the gene matches: 8. The germline gives CDR1 MNHEY, CDR2 SVGAGI. This CDR3 spans 16 amino acids. Sequencing was performed with immunoSEQ multiplex PCR; in TCRdb, only in-frame clones are kept and a portion is missing. The sample has over 2 million clones, 85% to 95% seen once. Each sample came from a Caucasian adult donor living in Nashville, Tennessee. With respect to this clone: Its specificity is not known.

The chain uses TRBV6-5 and TRBJ2-2; 7 bases match TRBD1. The source is a man aged 18 to 29 in good health. Some clones in this sample may be carry-over from other donors' samples. The sequenced material came from naive CD4+ T cells from PBMCs. The subset: CD45RA+ positively selected. Written as DNA, the CDR3 is TGTGCCAGCAGTTACGGGCGACAGGGAAGGACCGGGGAGCTGTTTTTT. Amino acid sequence: CASSYGRQGRTGELFF.